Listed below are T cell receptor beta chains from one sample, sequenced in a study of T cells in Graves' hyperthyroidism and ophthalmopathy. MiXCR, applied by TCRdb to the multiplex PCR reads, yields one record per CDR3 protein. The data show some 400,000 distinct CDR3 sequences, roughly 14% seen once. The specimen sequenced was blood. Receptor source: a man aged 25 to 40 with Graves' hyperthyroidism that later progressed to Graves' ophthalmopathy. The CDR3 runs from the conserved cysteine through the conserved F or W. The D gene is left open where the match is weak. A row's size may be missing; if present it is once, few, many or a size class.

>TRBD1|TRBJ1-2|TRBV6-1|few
CATSPTGIYYGYTF
TGTGCCACGTCGCCGACAGGGATTTACTATGGCTACACCTTC
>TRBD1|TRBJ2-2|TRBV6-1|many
CASSADRGDTGELFF
TGTGCCAGCAGTGCCGACAGGGGGGACACCGGGGAGCTGTTTTTT
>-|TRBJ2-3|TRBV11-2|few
CASSLDLGSRTQYF
TGTGCCAGCAGCTTAGATCTCGGATCCAGAACGCAGTATTTT
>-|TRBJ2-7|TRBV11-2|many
CASSLEVASYEQYF
TGTGCCAGCAGCTTAGAGGTCGCCTCCTACGAGCAGTACTTC
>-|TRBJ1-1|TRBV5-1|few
CASSLDNSYTEAFF
TGCGCCAGCAGCTTGGACAACAGTTACACTGAAGCTTTCTTT
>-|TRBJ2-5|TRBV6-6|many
CASSYSWGLETQYF
TGTGCCAGCAGTTACTCTTGGGGCTTGGAGACCCAGTACTTC
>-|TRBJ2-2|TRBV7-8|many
CASSLMGGNTGELFF
TGTGCCAGCAGCCTAATGGGCGGGAACACCGGGGAGCTGTTTTTT
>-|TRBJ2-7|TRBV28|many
CASSLNYEQYF
TGTGCCAGCAGCTTAAACTACGAGCAGTACTTC
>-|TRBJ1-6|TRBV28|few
CASSNYNSPLHF
TGTGCCAGCAGTAACTATAATTCACCCCTCCACTTT
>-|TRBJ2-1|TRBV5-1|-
CASSLELKSYNEQFF
TGCGCCAGCAGCTTGGAATTAAAATCCTACAATGAGCAGTTCTTC
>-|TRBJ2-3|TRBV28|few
CASSFGGGGPDTQYF
TGTGCCAGCAGTTTCGGCGGAGGGGGGCCAGATACGCAGTATTTT
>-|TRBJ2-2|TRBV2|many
CASSPLVRGVGELFF
TGTGCCAGCAGTCCATTGGTCAGGGGGGTCGGGGAGCTGTTTTTT
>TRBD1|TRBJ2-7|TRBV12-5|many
CASGLVTGGLGEQYF
TGTGCTAGTGGTTTGGTCACAGGGGGCCTAGGGGAGCAGTACTTC
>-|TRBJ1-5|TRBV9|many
CASSVSGSNQPQHF
TGTGCCAGCAGCGTATCAGGGAGCAATCAGCCCCAGCATTTT
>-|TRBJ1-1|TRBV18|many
CASSRAEAGTEAFF
TGTGCCAGCTCACGTGCCGAGGCGGGGACTGAAGCTTTCTTT
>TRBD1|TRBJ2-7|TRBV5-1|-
CASSPWDRVWEQYF
TGCGCCAGCAGCCCTTGGGACAGGGTCTGGGAGCAGTACTTC
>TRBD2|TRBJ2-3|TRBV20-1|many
CSARLAGRRTDTQYF
TGCAGTGCTAGACTAGCGGGGCGGCGCACAGATACGCAGTATTTT
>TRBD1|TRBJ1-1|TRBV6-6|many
CASSYSPGQGAEAFF
TGTGCCAGCAGTTACTCACCGGGACAGGGAGCTGAAGCTTTCTTT
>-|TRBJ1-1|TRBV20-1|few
CSAREQMNTEAFF
TGCAGTGCTAGAGAACAGATGAACACTGAAGCTTTCTTT
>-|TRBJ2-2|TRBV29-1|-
CSVDRGGTGELFF
TGCAGCGTTGACAGGGGAGGGACCGGGGAGCTGTTTTTT
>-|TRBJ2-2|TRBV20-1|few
CSVSGSGASSRELFF
TGCAGTGTATCAGGGTCAGGGGCTAGCTCGCGGGAGCTGTTTTTT
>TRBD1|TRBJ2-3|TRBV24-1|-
CATGDLGTGTDTQYF
TGTGCCACCGGTGATTTGGGGACAGGCACAGATACGCAGTATTTT
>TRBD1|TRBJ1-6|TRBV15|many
CATSSNTGGISPLHF
TGTGCCACCAGCAGTAACACAGGGGGAATTTCACCCCTCCACTTT
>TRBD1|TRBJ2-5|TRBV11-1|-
CASSGYDRGETQYF
TGTGCCAGCAGCGGGTACGACAGGGGCGAGACCCAGTACTTC
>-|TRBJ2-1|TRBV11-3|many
CASGEDRSSYNEQFF
TGTGCCAGCGGGGAGGACAGGTCGTCCTACAATGAGCAGTTCTTC
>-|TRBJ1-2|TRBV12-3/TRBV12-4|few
CASSDGLWNGYTF
TGTGCCAGCAGTGACGGCCTTTGGAATGGCTACACCTTC
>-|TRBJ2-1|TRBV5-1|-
CASSFLGAGDEQFF
TGCGCCAGCAGCTTTTTAGGCGCGGGCGATGAGCAGTTCTTC
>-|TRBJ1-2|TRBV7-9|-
CASSGQGFLYGYTF
TGTGCCAGCAGCGGTCAGGGTTTTCTCTATGGCTACACCTTC
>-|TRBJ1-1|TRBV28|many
CASRVGISEAFF
TGTGCCAGCAGGGTAGGAATTTCTGAAGCTTTCTTT
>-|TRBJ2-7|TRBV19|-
CASSMGRGPYEQYF
TGTGCCAGTAGTATGGGCAGGGGTCCCTACGAGCAGTACTTC
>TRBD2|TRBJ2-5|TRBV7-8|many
CASSLEVDLAGGLEETQYF
TGTGCCAGCAGCTTAGAAGTGGATCTAGCGGGGGGGCTGGAAGAGACCCAGTACTTC
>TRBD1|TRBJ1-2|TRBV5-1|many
CASSRPTGTVGYTF
TGCGCCAGCAGCAGGCCGACAGGGACGGTTGGCTACACCTTC
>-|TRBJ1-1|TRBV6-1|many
CASSSLFSEAFF
TGTGCCAGCAGTTCGTTGTTCTCTGAAGCTTTCTTT
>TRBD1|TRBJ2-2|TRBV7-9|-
CASSWDRGYTGELFF
TGTGCCAGCAGCTGGGACAGGGGGTATACCGGGGAGCTGTTTTTT
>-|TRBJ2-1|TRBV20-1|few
CSARDRRGSYNEQFF
TGCAGTGCTAGAGATAGGCGGGGCTCCTACAATGAGCAGTTCTTC
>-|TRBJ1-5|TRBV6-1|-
CASSTGPQQPQHF
TGTGCCAGCAGCACGGGACCCCAACAGCCCCAGCATTTT
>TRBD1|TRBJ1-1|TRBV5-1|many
CASSLTGGVGGTEAFF
TGCGCCAGCAGCTTGACAGGGGGCGTGGGGGGCACTGAAGCTTTCTTT
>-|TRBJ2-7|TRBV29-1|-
CSVEGGGHEQYF
TGCAGCGTTGAGGGGGGGGGCCACGAGCAGTACTTC
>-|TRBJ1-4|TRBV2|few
CASNLQGGEKLVF
TGTGCCAGCAATTTGCAGGGAGGTGAAAAACTGGTTTTT
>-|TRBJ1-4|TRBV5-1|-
CASSVQGPTNEKLFF
TGCGCCAGCAGCGTACAGGGTCCAACTAATGAAAAACTGTTTTTT
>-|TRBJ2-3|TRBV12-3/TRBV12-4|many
CASSLEDTQYF
TGTGCCAGCAGTTTAGAAGATACGCAGTATTTT
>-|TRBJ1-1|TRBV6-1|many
CASSEWGGVNTEAFF
TGTGCCAGCAGTGAATGGGGAGGGGTGAACACTGAAGCTTTCTTT
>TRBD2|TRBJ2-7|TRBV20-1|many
CSALNLAGDYEQYF
TGCAGTGCTCTGAACCTAGCGGGAGACTACGAGCAGTACTTC
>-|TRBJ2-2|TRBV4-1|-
CASSQGDLENGELFF
TGCGCCAGCAGCCAGGGGGACTTGGAAAACGGGGAGCTGTTTTTT
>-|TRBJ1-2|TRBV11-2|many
CASSSWTVYGYTF
TGTGCCAGCAGCTCCTGGACAGTCTATGGCTACACCTTC
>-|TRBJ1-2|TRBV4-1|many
CASSQGPQDNYGYTF
TGCGCCAGCAGCCAAGGCCCCCAGGATAACTATGGCTACACCTTC
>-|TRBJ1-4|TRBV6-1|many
CASSSTGVTNEKLFF
TGTGCCAGCAGTTCGACGGGGGTAACTAATGAAAAACTGTTTTTT
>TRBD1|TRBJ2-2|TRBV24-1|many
CATSDYRGRNTGELFF
TGTGCCACCAGTGATTACAGGGGGCGTAATACCGGGGAGCTGTTTTTT
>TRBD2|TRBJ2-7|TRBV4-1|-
CASSHGVAGDPEQYF
TGCGCCAGCAGCCACGGAGTAGCGGGGGATCCTGAGCAGTACTTC
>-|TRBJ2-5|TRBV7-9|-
CASSFGFRQETQYF
TGTGCCAGCAGCTTTGGGTTCAGACAAGAGACCCAGTACTTC
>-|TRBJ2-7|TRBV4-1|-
CASSQESQRPYYEQYF
TGCGCCAGCAGCCAAGAGTCCCAGCGGCCTTACTACGAGCAGTACTTC
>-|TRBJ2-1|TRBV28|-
CASSLLQRNEQFF
TGTGCCAGCAGTTTATTACAGCGCAATGAGCAGTTCTTC
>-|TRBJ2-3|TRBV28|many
CASSFSGLGTQYF
TGTGCCAGCAGCTTCTCGGGTCTCGGGACGCAGTATTTT
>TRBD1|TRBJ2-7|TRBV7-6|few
CASSLVGTGTYEQYF
TGTGCCAGCAGCTTAGTCGGGACAGGGACCTACGAGCAGTACTTC
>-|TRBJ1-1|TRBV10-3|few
CAISVTENTEAFF
TGTGCCATCAGTGTTACGGAGAACACTGAAGCTTTCTTT
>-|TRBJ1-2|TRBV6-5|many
CASSYVIGGLQGYTF
TGTGCCAGCAGTTACGTCATAGGGGGTCTTCAGGGCTACACCTTC
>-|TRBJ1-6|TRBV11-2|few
CASFGGGANSPLHF
TGTGCCAGCTTTGGGGGCGGCGCCAATTCACCCCTCCACTTT
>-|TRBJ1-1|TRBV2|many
CASSVTFGSTEAFF
TGTGCCAGCAGTGTCACCTTCGGTAGCACTGAAGCTTTCTTT